This T cell receptor beta chain was identified in a study of response to subunit inactivated influenza vaccine. One entry per CDR3 protein, called by TCRdb with MiXCR from the RT-PCR reads. Of fewer than 700,000 distinct CDR3 sequences listed, 13% were seen once; the top ten hold around 12%. CDR1 SGHRS and CDR2 YFSETQ come from the germline V gene. The CDR3 contains 14 residues. V lost 4 bases and J lost 5, with 13 bases in between. Study findings and constraints: Each seasonal flu vaccination may recruit only limited new T cells, authors suggested.

As for this clonotype: The target antigen is unknown.

The chain combines TRBV5-1 with TRBJ2-4; the D gene is possibly TRBD1 (5 bases). Sequencing used PBMCs from blood, obtained 40 to 50 days after vaccination. The receptor was isolated from a man aged 45-65 years who received an inactivated influenza vaccine. Here the CDR3 reads CASSDALGQNIQYF. CDR3 in DNA: TGCGCCAGCAGCGACGCGTTGGGGCAAAACATTCAGTACTTC.